This T cell receptor (beta chain) was recorded in a study of blood T cell repertoires in COVID-19. The V end was cut by 4 bases, the J end by 7 bases, with 17 bases between. CDR1 and CDR2 from the germline V gene are MRHNA and SNTAGT. The CDR3 spans 16 residues. In the source study's methods: Amplification from reference gene primers served as the basis for estimated nucleated cell counts. Sequenced by immunoSEQ multiplex PCR; TCRdb stores in-frame clones only, minus some. V and J calls and clone size come straight from that table; D and trimming were deduced from the DNA. Of over 200,000 clones in the sample, around 86% were seen once.

V usage is TRBV6-4 and J usage is TRBJ1-6, with D perhaps TRBD1 (5 bases). This receptor was obtained from a human donor in a cohort sampled during active COVID-19. What was sequenced was peripheral blood. The CDR3 nucleotides read TGTGCCAGCAGTGTCCAGTCCGGGACTTTGAATTCACCCCTCCACTTT. The encoded protein is CASSVQSGTLNSPLHF.